Following are 26 T cell receptor beta chains from one sample sequenced in a study of Tregs in tolerant kidney transplant recipients. Repertoires were generated with immunoSEQ multiplex PCR, while TCRdb's copy carries only in-frame clones and drops some. The profile shows tens of thousands of clones, around 84% of them singletons. Sequencing was performed on CD4+ T cells from blood. These receptors came from a human donor in good health.

DNA of the CDR3: TGTGCCAGCAGCCGGACGGACACTGAAGCTTTCTTT. This gives the protein CASSRTDTEAFF. This chain connects TRBV13 to TRBJ1-1; D not certain. Deletions cut 5 bases from V and 3 bases from J, with 7 bases between. The CDR3 is 12 residues long. The germline CDR1 and CDR2 sequences are PRHDT and FYEKMQ (reference sequence).

V gene TRBV19 combines with J gene TRBJ1-2, with D possibly matching TRBD1 (5 bases). Germline CDR1 reads LNHDA; CDR2 reads SQIVND (reference sequence). V lost 7 bases, J lost 4 bases, and 19 bases lay in between. The CDR3 covers 15 residues. CDR3 sequence reads: CASTSSVGGSYGYTF. CDR3 sequence (DNA): TGTGCCAGTACCTCCTCGGTCGGGGGGTCCTATGGCTACACCTTC. Full variable domain (remainder filled in from reference TRBV19 and TRBJ1-2): DGGITQSPKYLFRKEGQNVTLSCEQNLNHDAMYWYRQDPGQGLRLIYYSQIVNDFQKGDIAEGYSVSREKKESFPLTVTSAQKNPTAFYLCASTSSVGGSYGYTFGSGTRLTVV.

The CDR3 coding sequence is TGTGCCTGGGATCCGGGACAGGGGGTTCAGCCCCAGCATTTT. Translated: CAWDPGQGVQPQHF. The chain combines TRBV30 with TRBJ1-5; TRBD1 matches 11 bases. This CDR3 is built from 14 residues. Unmatched junction bases numbered 6, after V lost 5 bases and J lost 6 bases. Germline lookup yields CDR1 GTSNPN and CDR2 SVGIG (reference sequence).

This chain links TRBV15 with TRBJ2-2; 13 nucleotides agree with TRBD2. The CDR3 extends over 19 amino acids. Per the germline V gene, CDR1 is LNHNV and CDR2 is YYDKDF (reference sequence). V dropped 1 base and J dropped 2; count of bases not matched to a gene: 7. The CDR3 loop reads CATSRGLGLAGQNTGELFF. The CDR3 DNA is TGTGCCACCAGCAGAGGTCTGGGACTAGCGGGACAAAACACCGGGGAGCTGTTTTTT.

This chain connects TRBV6-5 to TRBJ1-1; 11 bases align to TRBD1. The CDR3 is 16 residues long. J gave up 6 bases and V 4 bases, and 10 bases lay outside the gene matches. The germline V gene encodes CDR1 MNHEY and CDR2 SVGAGI. In DNA form, the CDR3 reads TGTGCCAGCAGTTCCAGGACAGGGGGCGTTCGGGCTGAAGCTTTCTTT. It encodes CASSSRTGGVRAEAFF.

J is TRBJ2-7 and V is TRBV11-2, with D possibly being TRBD2 (6 bases). Germline V gene data show CDR1 as SGHAT and CDR2 as FQNNGV. Trimming took 1 base from V and 1 from J, leaving 17 bases between them. This CDR3 contains 17 residues. In nucleotides, the CDR3 is TGTGCCAGCAGCTTAGGGATCGGGACTTCTGCGTCCTACGAGCAGTACTTC. It specifies CASSLGIGTSASYEQYF. Combining the CDR3 with reference TRBV11-2 and TRBJ2-7 gives the whole variable domain EAGVAQSPRYKIIEKRQSVAFWCNPISGHATLYWYQQILGQGPKLLIQFQNNGVVDDSQLPKDRFSAERLKGVDSTLKIQPAKLEDSAVYLCASSLGIGTSASYEQYFGPGTRLTVT.

The V and J genes are TRBV27 and TRBJ1-4, with D perhaps TRBD1 (5 bases). The germline gives CDR1 MNHEY, CDR2 SMNVEV (reference sequence). The CDR3 has 17 amino acids. Trimming removed 9 bases at V and 8 bases at J, with 28 bases between. The CDR3 nucleotides are TGTGCCAGTAAGTCCTACCCCAGGGATATAACGGAGGAAAAACTGTTTTTT. Translated, it gives CASKSYPRDITEEKLFF.

The J gene is TRBJ1-5, the V gene TRBV30; 7 nucleotides match TRBD1. The CDR3 is made up of 16 amino acids. Germline trimming cut 7 bases from V and 5 bases from J; bases unmatched to any gene: 17. Per germline, CDR1 GTSNPN and CDR2 SVGIG (reference sequence). CDR3 in DNA: TGTGCCTATTCGACCTGGGGACAGATCCCCCATCAGCCCCAGCATTTT. Protein: CAYSTWGQIPHQPQHF.

The chain couples TRBV7-2 to TRBJ1-3, with unresolved D. Germline V gives CDR1 SGHTA, CDR2 FQGNSA. The V end lost 5 bases, the J end lost 0 bases, and 14 bases lay between the germline ends. This CDR3 is built from 16 residues. The DNA of the CDR3 is TGTGCCAGCAGCCCCCAGCTAGGAAACTCTGGAAACACCATATATTTT. Its translation: CASSPQLGNSGNTIYF.

The genes are TRBV7-2 and TRBJ2-2; TRBD2 matches 9 bases. Looked up from germline, CDR1 is SGHTA and CDR2 is FQGNSA. Losses at the gene ends were 5 bases for V and 7 bases for J; bases not matched to a gene: 8. The CDR3 sequence is 15 residues long. DNA of the CDR3: TGTGCCAGCAGCCTAATCCGGCGGGAGGGCGGGGAGCTGTTTTTT. This gives the protein CASSLIRREGGELFF. Full variable domain (remainder filled in from reference TRBV7-2 and TRBJ2-2): GAGVSQSPSNKVTEKGKDVELRCDPISGHTALYWYRQSLGQGLEFLIYFQGNSAPDKSGLPSDRFSAERTGGSVSTLTIQRTQQEDSAVYLCASSLIRREGGELFFGEGSRLTVL.

The CDR3 here is CASGRRSTEAFF. CDR3 nucleotides: TGTGCCAGCGGACGACGATCCACTGAAGCTTTCTTT. This chain connects TRBV6-5 to TRBJ1-1, with D uncertain. The CDR3 has 12 amino acids. CDR1 is MNHEY and CDR2 is SVGAGI in the germline V gene. Trimming pared 8 bases from V and 4 bases from J, leaving 11 bases between.

The gene calls are TRBV7-6 and TRBJ2-5; D not certain. The CDR3 consists of 12 residues. Germline CDR1 and CDR2: SGHVS and FNYEAQ. The V and J ends lost 2 bases and 5 bases respectively, with 6 bases between them. CDR3 amino acids: CASSLTRETQYF. The CDR3, as DNA: TGTGCCAGCAGCTTAACCAGGGAGACCCAGTACTTC. Full variable domain (remainder filled in from reference TRBV7-6 and TRBJ2-5): GAGVSQSPRYKVTKRGQDVALRCDPISGHVSLYWYRQALGQGPEFLTYFNYEAQQDKSGLPNDRFSAERPEGSISTLTIQRTEQRDSAMYRCASSLTRETQYFGPGTRLLVL.

This rearrangement joins TRBV30 to TRBJ2-7; D is unresolved. Germline V gene lookup returns CDR1 GTSNPN and CDR2 SVGIG (reference sequence). There are 13 residues in the CDR3. V was clipped by 0 bases and J by 8 bases, with 14 bases between them. The DNA of the CDR3 is TGTGCCTGGAGTGTACTTGGCGTGCAAAAGCAGTACTTC. It yields the protein CAWSVLGVQKQYF.

V and J are TRBV7-7 and TRBJ2-5, with TRBD1 identical over 9 bases. The CDR3 consists of 13 residues. Per germline, CDR1 SSHAT and CDR2 FNYEAQ (reference sequence). Germline trimming cut 5 bases from V and 4 bases from J; bases unmatched to any gene: 2. CDR3 sequence reads: CASSQDRGETQYF. The CDR3 nucleotides read TGTGCCAGCAGCCAGGACAGGGGAGAGACCCAGTACTTC.

The V and J genes are TRBV5-1 and TRBJ2-2; no reliable D call. V lost 0 bases to trimming and J lost 6 bases, with 9 bases between them. The germline V gene has CDR1 SGHRS and CDR2 YFSETQ. The CDR3 has 14 residues. The CDR3 DNA follows: TGCGCCAGCAGCTTGGCAGGTTTCCCCGGGGAGCTGTTTTTT. As protein: CASSLAGFPGELFF. Drawing the rest from reference TRBV5-1 and TRBJ2-2, the complete variable domain is KAGVTQTPRYLIKTRGQQVTLSCSPISGHRSVSWYQQTPGQGLQFLFEYFSETQRNKGNFPGRFSGRQFSNSRSEMNVSTLELGDSALYLCASSLAGFPGELFFGEGSRLTVL.

V usage is TRBV10-3 and J usage is TRBJ2-2, with D uncertain. This CDR3 contains 15 residues. Trimming took off 3 bases at V and 2 bases at J, with 10 bases between the two ends. Looked up from germline, CDR1 is ENHRY and CDR2 is SYGVKD. The CDR3, as DNA: TGTGCCATCAGTGAAGACCGGTCAAACACCGGGGAGCTGTTTTTT. This codes for CAISEDRSNTGELFF.

In this sample, this clone turned up once. This chain links TRBV10-3 with TRBJ1-4, with a tentative D call TRBD1 (5 bases). Trimming pared 10 bases from V and 6 bases from J, leaving 15 bases between. The CDR3 has 13 residues. Germline CDR1 ENHRY, CDR2 SYGVKD. The CDR3 loop reads CASRPRGDEKLFF. The CDR3 bases are TGTGCCAGCCGTCCCCGGGGGGATGAAAAACTGTTTTTT.

The chain is built from TRBV5-4 and TRBJ2-3; 8 positions agree with TRBD2. CDR3 length: 16 amino acids. With 3 bases clipped from V and 2 bases from J, the junction kept 8 bases outside the gene matches. Germline CDR1 and CDR2: SGHNT and YYREEE (reference sequence). The CDR3 here is CASSSAGVFITDTQYF. The CDR3 nucleotides are TGTGCCAGCAGCTCAGCGGGGGTTTTTATCACAGATACGCAGTATTTT.

This clone was seen a handful of times. CDR3 loop: CASSWYDTQYF. In DNA, the CDR3 is TGTGCCAGCAGTTGGTATGATACGCAGTATTTT. The genes are TRBV6-5 and TRBJ2-3; D remains unclear. Trimming pared 4 bases from V and 6 bases from J, leaving 5 bases between. This CDR3 comprises 11 residues. Per germline, CDR1 MNHEY and CDR2 SVGAGI.

V is TRBV29-1 and J is TRBJ2-3; TRBD1 or TRBD2 may be the D gene (5 bases each). The CDR3 consists of 12 residues. V shed 6 bases and J shed 2 bases, with 9 bases lying between them. The germline V gene has CDR1 SQVTM and CDR2 ANQGSEA. CDR3 coding DNA: TGCAGCGTGGGGGACGACACAGATACGCAGTATTTT. Translation: CSVGDDTDTQYF.

This chain joins TRBV11-3 and TRBJ1-1; no firm D call. The V end was cut by 5 bases, the J end by 6 bases, with 13 bases between. The CDR3 is made up of 13 amino acids. CDR1 and CDR2 (germline): SGHNT, YENEEA. Written as DNA, the CDR3 is TGTGCCAGCAGCCTGGTGGGTAGGGCTGAAGCTTTCTTT. Translating gives CASSLVGRAEAFF.

The chain recombines TRBV6-6 with TRBJ1-5; TRBD1 aligns across 9 bases. The V gene's germline CDR1 is MNHNY and CDR2 SVGAGI (reference sequence). V was pared by 6 bases and J by 2 bases, with 8 bases of the junction left unmatched. There are 16 residues in the CDR3. CDR3 bases: TGTGCCAGCAGAGGATACAGGGGGCTGGGCAATCAGCCCCAGCATTTT. Protein: CASRGYRGLGNQPQHF.

This chain uses TRBV18 with TRBJ1-1, with D hard to call. In germline, CDR1 is KGHSH, CDR2 LQKENI. CDR3 length: 13 residues. Deletions cut 2 bases from V and 1 base from J, with 5 bases between. CDR3 region: CASSPVGNTEAFF. CDR3 nucleotide sequence: TGTGCCAGCTCACCAGTGGGGAACACTGAAGCTTTCTTT.

The rearrangement links TRBV28 to TRBJ1-5; perhaps TRBD1 as D (5 bases). Between the trimmed V and J ends, which lost 1 base and 11 bases, there was a span of 15 bases. This CDR3 has 14 residues. Looked up from germline, CDR1 is MDHEN and CDR2 is SYDVKM. The CDR3 sequence: CASSLSPIGGAQHF. CDR3 nucleotide sequence: TGTGCCAGCAGTTTATCCCCGATCGGGGGAGCCCAGCATTTT.

The chain recombines TRBV7-9 with TRBJ2-7, with 10 bases lining up with TRBD1. This CDR3 region has 13 residues. Germline V gene sequence: CDR1 SEHNR, CDR2 FQNEAQ (reference sequence). V was clipped by 7 bases and J by 3 bases; unmatched bases: 3. In DNA form, the CDR3 reads TGTGCCAGCACCTGGGACAGGGGCTACGAGCAGTACTTC. Amino acid sequence: CASTWDRGYEQYF.

J is TRBJ2-7 and V is TRBV30; TRBD2 matches 12 bases. Germline assignment: CDR1 GTSNPN and CDR2 SVGIG (reference sequence). The J segment lost 3 bases and the V segment lost 1 base, leaving 4 bases of the junction unmatched. The CDR3 covers 15 residues. CDR3 DNA sequence: TGTGCCTGGAGTGGGGCTAGCGGGGGGGGCTACGAGCAGTACTTC. Its protein is CAWSGASGGGYEQYF.